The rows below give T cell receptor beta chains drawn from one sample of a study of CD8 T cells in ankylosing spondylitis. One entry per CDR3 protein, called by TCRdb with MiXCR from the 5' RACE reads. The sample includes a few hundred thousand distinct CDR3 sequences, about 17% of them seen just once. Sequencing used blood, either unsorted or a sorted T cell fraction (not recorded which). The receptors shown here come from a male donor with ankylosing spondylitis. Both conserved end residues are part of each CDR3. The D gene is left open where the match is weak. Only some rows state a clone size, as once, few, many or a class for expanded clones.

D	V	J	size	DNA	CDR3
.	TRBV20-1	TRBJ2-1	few	TGCAGTGCAACCTCTAGCGCGAGCTCCTACAATGAGCAGTTCTTC	CSATSSASSYNEQFF
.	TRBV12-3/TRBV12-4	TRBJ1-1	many	TGTGCCAGCAGTTTAGCCCCAGGAGACACTGAAGCTTTCTTT	CASSLAPGDTEAFF
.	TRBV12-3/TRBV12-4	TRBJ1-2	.	TGTGCCAGCAGTTTTTCAATATCCCCATATGGCTACACCTTC	CASSFSISPYGYTF
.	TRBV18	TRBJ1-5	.	TGTGCCAGCTCACCCTCGGAGACCAATCAGCCCCAGCATTTT	CASSPSETNQPQHF
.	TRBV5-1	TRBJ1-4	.	TGCGCCAGCAGCTTGTGGGCGGGGAATGAAAAACTGTTTTTT	CASSLWAGNEKLFF
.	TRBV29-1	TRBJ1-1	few	TGCAGCGTTCTGGAGGGGGGGACTGAAGCTTTCTTT	CSVLEGGTEAFF
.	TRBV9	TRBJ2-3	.	TGTGCCAGCAGCGAGACTAGCACAGATACGCAGTATTTT	CASSETSTDTQYF
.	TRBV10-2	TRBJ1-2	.	TGCGCCAGCATGGGGGCAGGCTATGGCTACACCTTC	CASMGAGYGYTF
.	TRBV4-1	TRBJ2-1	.	TGCGCCAGCAGCCAAGAAGCGTCGGCCCCGTACAATGAGCAGTTCTTC	CASSQEASAPYNEQFF
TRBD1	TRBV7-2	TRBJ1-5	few	TGTGCCAGCAGCGACCGACAGGGGACCAATCAGCCCCAGCATTTT	CASSDRQGTNQPQHF
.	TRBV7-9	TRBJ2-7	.	TGTGCCAGCAGCTTAGCTCCAGGGGTTGGCGAGCAGTACTTC	CASSLAPGVGEQYF
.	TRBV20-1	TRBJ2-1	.	TGCAGTGCTAGGCCAGGCGGGGGCCCGGCCTACAATGAGCAGTTCTTC	CSARPGGGPAYNEQFF
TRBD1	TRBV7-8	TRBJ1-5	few	TGTGCCAGCAGCCCCATCTGGGCAGGGGGCCGCTATAGCAATCAGCCCCAGCATTTT	CASSPIWAGGRYSNQPQHF
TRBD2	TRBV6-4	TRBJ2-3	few	TGTGCCAGCAGTGACTCGACTGGCGGGGGGACAGATACGCAGTATTTT	CASSDSTGGGTDTQYF
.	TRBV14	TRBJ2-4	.	TGTGCCAGCAGCCAAGCGGACCCGATGGGGAACATTCAGTACTTC	CASSQADPMGNIQYF
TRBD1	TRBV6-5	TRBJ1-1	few	TGTGCCAGCAGTTACACTGGGACAGGGGCTTTCTTT	CASSYTGTGAFF
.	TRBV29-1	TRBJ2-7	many	TGCAGCGTTGTAGAACGCCCTAGCTACGAGCAGTACTTC	CSVVERPSYEQYF
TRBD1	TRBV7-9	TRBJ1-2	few	TGTGCCAGCAGTAGCCCGGGGGGACAGGGCAACTATGGCTACACCTTC	CASSSPGGQGNYGYTF